Listed below are T cell receptor beta chains from one sample, sequenced in a study of blood T cells in healthy people across ages. Using its own MiXCR run on the 5' RACE reads, TCRdb lists one record per CDR3 protein. Of around 1,000,000 distinct CDR3 sequences in the sample, roughly 24% were seen once. The sample was also reused in another study, on T cells of mothers and their children.

Sequenced: blood. The receptors stem from a girl aged 2 to 10 in good health. Both conserved end residues are part of each CDR3. Each record gives: J gene, clone size, D gene, V gene, CDR3 protein, CDR3 DNA. A D gene is named only where the DNA matches it firmly. Some rows have no size entry. The others give once, few or many, or a class for an expanded clone.

J: TRBJ2-7
size: few
D: TRBD1
V: TRBV4-3
CDR3: CASSQDSGTGYHEQYF
DNA: TGCGCCAGCAGCCAAGATTCAGGGACAGGGTACCACGAGCAGTACTTC

J: TRBJ2-7
size: .
D: TRBD1
V: TRBV7-9
CDR3: CASSSPLDRDRNEQYF
DNA: TGTGCCAGCAGCTCTCCCTTGGATAGGGACAGAAACGAGCAGTACTTC

J: TRBJ1-4
size: few
D: .
V: TRBV6-6
CDR3: CATTPATEANEKLFF
DNA: TGTGCCACCACGCCAGCGACAGAGGCTAATGAAAAACTGTTTTTT

J: TRBJ2-1
size: few
D: .
V: TRBV7-8
CDR3: CASSLVYGSASYNEQFF
DNA: TGTGCCAGCAGCTTAGTATATGGTAGCGCCTCCTACAATGAGCAGTTCTTC

J: TRBJ2-3
size: few
D: .
V: TRBV5-5
CDR3: CASSLAPGLSTDTQYF
DNA: TGTGCCAGCAGCTTGGCTCCGGGACTGAGCACAGATACGCAGTATTTT

J: TRBJ2-2
size: few
D: TRBD1
V: TRBV11-3
CDR3: CASSLRQGANTGEPFF
DNA: TGTGCCAGCAGCCTGAGACAGGGGGCGAACACCGGGGAGCCGTTTTTT

J: TRBJ2-1
size: .
D: .
V: TRBV29-1
CDR3: CSVGVTGRGEQFF
DNA: TGCAGCGTTGGAGTCACCGGACGCGGTGAGCAGTTCTTC

J: TRBJ2-1
size: many
D: .
V: TRBV29-1
CDR3: CSVEDQHRESYNEQFF
DNA: TGCAGCGTTGAAGATCAGCACAGGGAATCCTACAATGAGCAGTTCTTC

J: TRBJ2-1
size: .
D: TRBD1
V: TRBV6-2/TRBV6-3
CDR3: CASSYSEGAVLNEQFF
DNA: TGTGCCAGCAGTTACTCCGAGGGGGCGGTTCTAAATGAGCAGTTCTTC

J: TRBJ2-2
size: .
D: .
V: TRBV12-3/TRBV12-4
CDR3: CASSFAEGELFF
DNA: TGTGCCAGCAGTTTCGCCGAAGGGGAGCTGTTTTTT

J: TRBJ2-1
size: few
D: TRBD2
V: TRBV27
CDR3: CASSLGLAGGGSYNEQFF
DNA: TGTGCCAGCAGTTTAGGGCTAGCGGGAGGGGGGTCCTACAATGAGCAGTTCTTC

J: TRBJ2-1
size: .
D: TRBD2
V: TRBV29-1
CDR3: CSVRTSGGARAEQFF
DNA: TGCAGCGTCCGGACTAGCGGGGGGGCAAGGGCTGAGCAGTTCTTC

J: TRBJ2-7
size: few
D: .
V: TRBV6-2/TRBV6-3
CDR3: CATEESYREQYF
DNA: TGTGCCACCGAAGAAAGTTATCGCGAGCAGTACTTC

J: TRBJ2-1
size: .
D: .
V: TRBV15
CDR3: CATSPSVSVANEQFF
DNA: TGTGCCACCAGCCCTAGTGTCTCGGTCGCCAATGAGCAGTTCTTC

J: TRBJ1-2
size: few
D: .
V: TRBV5-1
CDR3: CASSLTVRRGSRDGYTF
DNA: TGCGCCAGCAGCTTAACGGTTCGACGGGGGAGCCGCGATGGCTACACCTTC

J: TRBJ2-5
size: .
D: .
V: TRBV14
CDR3: CASSKSFSRGQETQYF
DNA: TGTGCCAGCAGCAAATCCTTCAGCCGGGGCCAAGAGACCCAGTACTTC

J: TRBJ1-1
size: .
D: .
V: TRBV20-1
CDR3: CSAPKRVEAFF
DNA: TGCAGTGCCCCAAAAAGGGTTGAAGCTTTCTTT

J: TRBJ1-4
size: .
D: .
V: TRBV6-5
CDR3: CASSRLGTNEKLFF
DNA: TGTGCCAGCAGCAGACTTGGGACTAATGAAAAACTGTTTTTT

J: TRBJ2-1
size: few
D: .
V: TRBV28
CDR3: CVTTRVDEQFF
DNA: TGTGTCACCACTCGGGTGGATGAGCAGTTCTTC

J: TRBJ2-1
size: .
D: TRBD2
V: TRBV4-2
CDR3: CASSQERAGGLYNEQFF
DNA: TGTGCCAGCAGCCAAGAGAGGGCGGGAGGGCTATACAATGAGCAGTTCTTC

J: TRBJ1-1
size: few
D: .
V: TRBV20-1
CDR3: CSARDWQMNTEAFF
DNA: TGCAGTGCTAGAGATTGGCAGATGAACACTGAAGCTTTCTTT

J: TRBJ2-5
size: .
D: .
V: TRBV28
CDR3: CASSFGAKAEETQYF
DNA: TGTGCCAGCAGTTTCGGTGCGAAGGCCGAAGAGACCCAGTACTTC

J: TRBJ2-7
size: .
D: TRBD2
V: TRBV29-1
CDR3: CSVGETSGSYEQYF
DNA: TGCAGCGTTGGGGAGACTAGCGGCTCCTACGAGCAGTACTTC